This T cell receptor beta chain was profiled in a study of blood T cell repertoires in COVID-19. Whole-study context: In each case, the material was cDNA or gDNA derived from T cells, B-cell-depleted T cells, or PBMCs.

Methods used by the authors: Counts of nucleated cells, estimated from reference gene primer amplification, were obtained. Measured with immunoSEQ multiplex PCR; TCRdb has only the in-frame clones, and not every one. V, J and clone size were drawn from that table, and D and trimming were deduced from the DNA. Among 180,000 or so clones listed, 88% were seen once. The CDR3 sequence is 13 residues long. V shed 10 bases, J shed 0 bases, and the junction held 3 bases outside the gene matches. Germline V gives CDR1 MNHEY, CDR2 SVGAGI. The chain is built from TRBV6-5 and TRBJ1-3; TRBD1 matches 7 bases. The TCR comes from a man younger than 35 with active or convalescent COVID-19. The sequenced material came from peripheral blood. CDR3 nucleotide sequence: TGTGCCACCCGGGACAGCTCTGGAAACACCATATATTTT. Its translation: CATRDSSGNTIYF.